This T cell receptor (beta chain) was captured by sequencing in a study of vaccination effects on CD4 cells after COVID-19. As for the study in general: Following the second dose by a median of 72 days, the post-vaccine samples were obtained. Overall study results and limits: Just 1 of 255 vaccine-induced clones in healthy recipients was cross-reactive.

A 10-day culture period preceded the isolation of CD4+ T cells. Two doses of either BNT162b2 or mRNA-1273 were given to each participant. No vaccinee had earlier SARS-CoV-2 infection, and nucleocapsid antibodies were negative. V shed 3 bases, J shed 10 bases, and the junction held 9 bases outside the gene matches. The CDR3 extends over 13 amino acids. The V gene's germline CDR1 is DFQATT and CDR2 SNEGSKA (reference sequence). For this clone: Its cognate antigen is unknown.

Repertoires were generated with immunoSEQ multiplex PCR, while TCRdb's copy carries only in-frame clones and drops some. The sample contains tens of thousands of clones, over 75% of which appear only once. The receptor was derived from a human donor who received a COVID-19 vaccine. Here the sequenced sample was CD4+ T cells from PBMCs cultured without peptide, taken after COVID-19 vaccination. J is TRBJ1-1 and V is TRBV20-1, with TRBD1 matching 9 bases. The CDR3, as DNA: TGCAGTGCTAGTATGGGGACAGGGATGTTAGCTTTCTTT. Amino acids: CSASMGTGMLAFF.